This is a list of T cell receptor beta chains from one sample in a study of CD8 T cells in Susac syndrome. TCRdb processed the immunoSEQ multiplex PCR reads anew with MiXCR; each CDR3 protein has one entry. The sample lists 200,000 to 250,000 distinct CDR3 sequences; 85% to 95% were seen once. The sample comprised CD4+ T cells from PBMCs. These TCRs come from a human donor with multiple sclerosis. CDR3s include the opening cysteine and the closing phenylalanine or tryptophan. D genes are given only for firm matches. Not every row has a clone size; where given, it reads once, few, many or a size class.

clone_size	v_call	j_call	cdr3_length	d_call	cdr3_aa	cdr3_nt
-	TRBV19	TRBJ2-7	15	TRBD1	CASSIGTGAKYEQYF	TGTGCCAGTAGTATAGGGACAGGGGCGAAATACGAGCAGTACTTC
-	TRBV20-1	TRBJ2-3	16	TRBD2	CSASLGAGGITDTQYF	TGCAGTGCTTCCCTCGGAGCGGGGGGTATCACAGATACGCAGTATTTT
-	TRBV27	TRBJ1-2	18	TRBD1	CASSLYWDRSDGNYGYTF	TGTGCCAGCAGTTTATATTGGGACAGATCGGACGGTAACTATGGCTACACCTTC
-	TRBV15	TRBJ1-1	15	-	CATSSFDRLNTEAFF	TGTGCCACCAGCAGCTTCGACAGACTGAACACTGAAGCTTTCTTT
-	TRBV24-1	TRBJ2-3	12	-	CATATGTDTQYF	TGTGCCACCGCCACCGGGACAGATACGCAGTATTTT
-	TRBV18	TRBJ2-3	13	-	CASSPYSTDTQYF	TGTGCCAGCTCACCATACAGCACAGATACGCAGTATTTT
-	TRBV12-3/TRBV12-4	TRBJ1-6	14	-	CASSQTGMNSPLHF	TGTGCCAGCAGTCAAACAGGGATGAATTCACCCCTCCACTTT
-	TRBV12-3/TRBV12-4	TRBJ2-3	15	-	CASGGRGAPTDTQYF	TGTGCCAGCGGTGGCCGGGGGGCTCCCACAGATACGCAGTATTTT
-	TRBV7-6	TRBJ1-2	13	-	CASSPPGRRHPTF	TGTGCCAGCAGCCCTCCGGGACGCAGGCACCCCACCTTC
-	TRBV30	TRBJ2-1	13	-	CAWTERSYNEQFF	TGTGCCTGGACGGAGAGGTCCTACAATGAGCAGTTCTTC
few	TRBV9	TRBJ2-7	13	-	CASSVDPGNEQYF	TGTGCCAGCAGCGTAGATCCAGGAAACGAGCAGTACTTC
-	TRBV2	TRBJ2-5	13	-	CASSEGPGETQYF	TGTGCCAGCAGTGAAGGCCCCGGGGAGACCCAGTACTTC
-	TRBV9	TRBJ2-4	12	-	CAGGGAKNIQYF	TGTGCCGGCGGGGGCGCCAAAAACATTCAGTACTTC
-	TRBV10-3	TRBJ2-3	16	TRBD1	CAISEADRLSTDTQYF	TGTGCCATCAGTGAGGCGGACAGGTTAAGCACAGATACGCAGTATTTT
once	TRBV5-6	TRBJ2-4	15	-	CASSLFGREVVIQYF	TGTGCCAGCAGCTTATTTGGCAGGGAAGTCGTCATTCAGTACTTC
-	TRBV20-1	TRBJ2-1	13	TRBD1	CSARVDRGNEQFF	TGCAGTGCTAGAGTTGACAGGGGGAATGAGCAGTTCTTC
medium-sized	TRBV12-3/TRBV12-4	TRBJ2-5	11	-	CASSLGETQYF	TGTGCCAGCAGTTTGGGGGAGACCCAGTACTTC
-	TRBV20-1	TRBJ2-4	13	TRBD2	CSARRGAKNIQYF	TGCAGTGCTAGGCGGGGGGCCAAAAACATTCAGTACTTC
-	TRBV20-1	TRBJ2-3	19	-	CSARVLTRRAATSTDTQYF	TGCAGTGCTAGAGTTCTGACCAGGCGGGCAGCGACTAGCACAGATACGCAGTATTTT
once	TRBV30	TRBJ2-7	14	-	CAWSVKTASYEQYF	TGTGCCTGGAGTGTCAAAACGGCTTCCTACGAGCAGTACTTC
few	TRBV3-1	TRBJ2-5	13	-	CASSFGQKETQYF	TGTGCCAGCAGCTTCGGACAGAAAGAGACCCAGTACTTC
-	TRBV30	TRBJ2-7	12	-	CAWSVGVREQYF	TGTGCCTGGAGTGTTGGGGTGAGGGAGCAGTACTTC
-	TRBV30	TRBJ1-5	13	-	CACGVDSNQPQHF	TGTGCCTGTGGGGTTGACAGCAATCAGCCCCAGCATTTT
-	TRBV3-1	TRBJ2-3	17	TRBD2	CASSQVTSGGNTDTQYF	TGTGCCAGCAGCCAAGTTACTAGCGGGGGGAACACAGATACGCAGTATTTT
-	TRBV29-1	TRBJ2-5	15	TRBD2	CSATSGTTPGETQYF	TGCAGCGCCACCTCCGGGACTACCCCCGGAGAGACCCAGTACTTC
-	TRBV29-1	TRBJ2-1	14	-	CSVVETVMVREQFF	TGCAGCGTTGTTGAGACCGTAATGGTCAGGGAGCAGTTCTTC
-	TRBV7-9	TRBJ2-5	11	-	CASSPDLTQYF	TGTGCCAGCAGCCCCGATTTGACCCAGTACTTC
-	TRBV3-1	TRBJ2-4	16	-	CASSHVARGAKNIQYF	TGTGCCAGCAGCCACGTCGCCCGGGGAGCCAAAAACATTCAGTACTTC
-	TRBV5-4	TRBJ2-3	16	-	CASSLAGRTFTDTQYF	TGTGCCAGCAGCTTGGCTGGCAGGACTTTCACAGATACGCAGTATTTT
-	TRBV15	TRBJ2-6	14	-	CATSTISGANVLTF	TGTGCCACCAGCACGATCTCTGGGGCCAACGTCCTGACTTTC
-	TRBV19	TRBJ1-2	14	-	CASSTPGINYGYTF	TGTGCCAGTAGCACCCCCGGAATAAACTATGGCTACACCTTC
-	TRBV5-1	TRBJ2-5	14	-	CASSFGAPRETQYF	TGCGCCAGCAGCTTCGGGGCCCCGCGGGAGACCCAGTACTTC
-	TRBV12-3/TRBV12-4	TRBJ2-1	12	-	CASSLDTAEQFF	TGTGCCAGCAGTCTCGATACGGCGGAGCAGTTCTTC
-	TRBV27	TRBJ1-2	13	-	CASSLDRNYGYTF	TGTGCCAGCAGTTTGGACAGAAACTATGGCTACACCTTC
-	TRBV4-2	TRBJ1-5	16	-	CASSLSAAVSNQPQHF	TGTGCCAGCAGCCTGTCCGCTGCCGTAAGCAATCAGCCCCAGCATTTT
-	TRBV20-1	TRBJ2-1	14	TRBD1	CSAERTGTENEQFF	TGCAGTGCGGAGAGGACAGGGACTGAGAATGAGCAGTTCTTC
-	TRBV2	TRBJ2-1	13	-	CASGPRQGNEQFF	TGTGCCAGCGGTCCTCGGCAGGGCAATGAGCAGTTCTTC
-	TRBV25-1	TRBJ1-1	15	-	CASSELRGSYAEAFF	TGTGCCAGCAGTGAATTGAGGGGTTCATACGCTGAAGCTTTCTTT
-	TRBV5-1	TRBJ1-2	18	TRBD1	CASSLGQGAYSNWSGYTF	TGCGCCAGCAGCTTGGGGCAGGGGGCTTATTCCAATTGGAGTGGCTACACCTTC
-	TRBV29-1	TRBJ1-1	12	-	CSFSYGFREAFF	TGCAGCTTCTCCTACGGGTTTAGGGAAGCTTTCTTT
-	TRBV5-1	TRBJ2-5	14	-	CASSLEVDVETQYF	TGCGCCAGCAGCTTGGAGGTAGACGTGGAGACCCAGTACTTC
-	TRBV6-5	TRBJ2-3	15	TRBD2	CASSYPSGGGDTQYF	TGTGCCAGCAGTTACCCCTCGGGGGGGGGAGATACGCAGTATTTT
-	TRBV29-1	TRBJ2-1	12	-	CSVGSKGNEQFF	TGCAGCGTTGGGTCGAAGGGCAATGAGCAGTTCTTC
-	TRBV4-2	TRBJ2-1	16	TRBD2	CASSSPDTGGYNEQFF	TGTGCCAGCAGCTCTCCGGACACGGGGGGATACAATGAGCAGTTCTTC
-	TRBV29-1	TRBJ2-1	13	TRBD1	CSARQGGNNEQFF	TGCAGCGCGCGACAGGGTGGCAACAATGAGCAGTTCTTC
few	TRBV30	TRBJ2-1	15	-	CAWFGRGFPHNEQFF	TGTGCCTGGTTTGGCAGGGGATTTCCACACAATGAGCAGTTCTTC
-	TRBV7-2	TRBJ2-1	15	TRBD1	CASSPGTGLYNEQFF	TGTGCCAGCAGCCCCGGGACAGGTTTGTACAATGAGCAGTTCTTC